Each of the 21 T cell receptor beta chains below was sequenced from the same sample in a study of T cells after yellow fever vaccination (dated by TCRdb to the late 2010s). In the paper's terms, the treatment or condition label means: live attenuated yellow fever vaccine strain. Receptors were amplified or captured by 5' RACE. The instrument given in TCRdb is Illumina HiSeq 2500. TCRdb trimmed the raw reads at Q25, called clones with MiXCR and kept productive beta chains. Under each unique CDR3 protein, matching rows form one entry showing the most common genes and DNA. The sample table contains hundreds of thousands of distinct CDR3 sequences; only one count was recorded for roughly a sixth of them. The ten largest clonotypes hold roughly 17% of the sample. Specimen: PBMCs, collected 5 to 6 days after the first yellow fever vaccination. The receptors were gathered from a young man who received the YFV17D yellow fever vaccine.

The chain couples TRBV7-3 to TRBJ2-1; 10 bases match TRBD1. Trimming removed 6 bases from V and 10 bases from J; junction bases left unmatched: 12. CDR3 length: 15 amino acids. Germline V gene data show CDR1 as SGHTA and CDR2 as FQGTGA. CDR3 sequence: CASSRGQGNQWEQFF. CDR3 sequence (DNA): TGTGCCAGCAGTCGGGGACAGGGGAACCAATGGGAGCAGTTCTTC. The full variable domain, its missing parts supplied by reference TRBV7-3 and TRBJ2-1, is GAGVSQTPSNKVTEKGKYVELRCDPISGHTALYWYRQSLGQGPEFLIYFQGTGAADDSGLPNDRFFAVRPEGSVSTLKIQRTERGDSAVYLCASSRGQGNQWEQFFGPGTRLTVL.

This clonotype occurred a few times. The chain carries TRBV10-3 and TRBJ1-3; D remains unclear. This CDR3 has 14 amino acids. Germline V CDR1 and CDR2: ENHRY, SYGVKD. Trimming pared 8 bases from V and 0 bases from J, leaving 11 bases between. The DNA for the CDR3 is TGTGCCATCGCCCGGGAACCCTCTGGAAACACCATATATTTT. This sequence encodes CAIAREPSGNTIYF.

This clonotype has just a few counts. The CDR3 protein is CASSLEYTSAAQYF. The CDR3 DNA is TGTGCCAGCAGCTTAGAGTACACCTCCGCGGCCCAGTACTTC. The rearrangement uses TRBV7-2 and TRBJ2-5; D call uncertain. This CDR3 contains 14 residues. The germline V and J ends were trimmed by 1 base and 9 bases, with 15 bases remaining between them. Germline V gene data show CDR1 as SGHTA and CDR2 as FQGNSA.

This clonotype has a count of ten or more. The chain has TRBV2 and TRBJ2-3, with D hard to call. V lost 6 bases and J 2 bases, leaving 6 bases between the germline ends. The CDR3 has 12 residues. Germline V gene lookup returns CDR1 SNHLY and CDR2 FYNNEI. The CDR3 coding sequence is TGTGCCAGCAGAGATGACACAGATACGCAGTATTTT. This sequence encodes CASRDDTDTQYF.

In its sample, this clonotype was seen a few times. J is TRBJ1-1 and V is TRBV7-9; tentatively, D is TRBD1 (5 bases). Germline V lookup: CDR1 SEHNR, CDR2 FQNEAQ (reference sequence). The V end was cut by 7 bases, the J end by 4 bases, with 16 bases between. The CDR3 consists of 14 residues. The CDR3 loop is CASIVQGERTEAFF. CDR3 bases: TGTGCCAGCATCGTGCAGGGCGAACGCACTGAAGCTTTCTTT.

This clonotype appeared a few times. The V call is TRBV5-1, the J call TRBJ2-3; D is ambiguous. CDR3 length equals 17 residues. V was trimmed by 0 bases and J by 0 bases, leaving 14 bases between them. Germline V gene data show CDR1 as SGHRS and CDR2 as YFSETQ. The CDR3 bases are TGCGCCAGCAGCTTGGCCCGGGCCTCGGATAGCACAGATACGCAGTATTTT. Protein: CASSLARASDSTDTQYF.

This clonotype was observed a handful of times. This chain connects TRBV7-8 to TRBJ1-2; no reliable D call. The CDR3 contains 15 residues. Between the trimmed V and J ends, which lost 2 bases and 4 bases, there was a span of 14 bases. CDR1 is SGHVS, CDR2 FQNEAQ, per germline. The CDR3 spells CASSLHQRLSYGYTF. Here the CDR3 DNA reads TGTGCCAGCAGCTTACACCAACGACTGAGCTATGGCTACACCTTC.

Only a few counts were recorded for this clonotype. This sequence joins TRBV7-8 and TRBJ1-2; 7 bases are a match to TRBD1. Germline V gene lookup returns CDR1 SGHVS and CDR2 FQNEAQ. The CDR3 runs to 15 residues. V gave up 2 bases and J gave up 8 bases; unmatched junction bases: 11. In DNA, the CDR3 is TGTGCCAGCAGCTTAATGCGGAGGGGGCTCGACGGCTACACCTTC. Translation gives CASSLMRRGLDGYTF.

This chain links TRBV4-1 with TRBJ2-7, with D maybe TRBD1 (6 bases). Per the germline V gene, CDR1 is MGHRA and CDR2 is YSYEKL. The length of the CDR3 is 15 residues. The V end lost 4 bases, the J end lost 6 bases, and 19 bases lay between the germline ends. In nucleotides, the CDR3 is TGCGCCAGCAGCCTAACCCCCGGGACAACCACCGAGCAGTACTTC. This sequence encodes CASSLTPGTTTEQYF.

The chain employs TRBV6-5 and TRBJ2-1; 9 bases match TRBD2. The V gene end was trimmed by 0 bases and the J gene end by 6 bases; junction bases not matched to a gene: 6. CDR1 and CDR2 from the germline V gene are MNHEY and SVGAGI. There are 16 residues in the CDR3. CDR3 region: CASSYSTLAGGNEQFF. DNA for the CDR3: TGTGCCAGCAGTTACTCGACACTAGCGGGCGGCAATGAGCAGTTCTTC.

This clonotype was detected ten times or more. The chain carries TRBV6-1 and TRBJ2-4; TRBD2 might be the D (7 bases). The CDR3 consists of 16 residues. Germline loops: CDR1 MNHNS, CDR2 SASEGT. Trimming left V 6 bases short and J 6 bases short, with 21 bases between. The CDR3 sequence is CASSPVGGRWGNIQYF. CDR3 DNA sequence: TGTGCCAGCAGCCCGGTGGGGGGGCGATGGGGAAACATTCAGTACTTC.

The chain has TRBV3-1 and TRBJ2-1; 15 positions agree with TRBD2. The CDR3 is 18 residues long. Germline V gene lookup returns CDR1 LGHDT and CDR2 YNNKEL (reference sequence). The CDR3 reads CASSPGLAGGRSYNEQFF. In DNA, the CDR3 is TGTGCTTCCTCTCCGGGACTAGCGGGGGGCCGCTCCTACAATGAGCAGTTCTTC.

The genes are TRBV28 and TRBJ1-2; D not certain. CDR3 size: 11 residues. CDR1 is MDHEN and CDR2 is SYDVKM in the germline V gene. V lost 11 bases, J lost 1 base, and 8 bases lay in between. CDR3 residues: CAATNNYGYTF. The CDR3 DNA reads as TGTGCCGCCACTAATAACTATGGCTACACCTTC.

This chain uses TRBV3-1 with TRBJ1-6, with a tentative D call TRBD1 (5 bases). V lost 3 bases and J lost 0, with 21 bases in between. This CDR3 spans 20 amino acids. Germline CDR1 is LGHDT and CDR2 is YNNKEL (reference sequence). Here the CDR3 DNA reads TGTGCCAGCAGCCAGGGGCTCGCCGTTAAAAGGGGCTCCTATAATTCACCCCTCCACTTT. It codes for CASSQGLAVKRGSYNSPLHF.

This chain connects TRBV6-1 to TRBJ2-3, with TRBD2 identical over 8 bases. Looked up from germline, CDR1 is MNHNS and CDR2 is SASEGT. This CDR3 has 13 residues. The J segment lost 10 bases and the V segment lost 3 bases, leaving 6 bases of the junction unmatched. The CDR3 is CASSDAAGAPQYF. The CDR3 DNA follows: TGTGCCAGCAGTGATGCAGCGGGGGCCCCGCAGTATTTT.

The CDR3: CSARDGNYEQYV. The CDR3 DNA reads as TGCAGTGCTAGGGACGGCAACTACGAGCAGTACGTC. This chain links TRBV20-1 with TRBJ2-7; D remains unclear. This CDR3 is built from 12 residues. Germline loops: CDR1 DFQATT, CDR2 SNEGSKA (reference sequence). V lost 3 bases and J 3 bases, leaving 9 bases between the germline ends.

There are a few counts of this clonotype. The rearrangement uses TRBV7-3 and TRBJ2-3; D is possibly TRBD1 or TRBD2 (5 bases each). This CDR3 has 15 amino acids. The germline V gene encodes CDR1 SGHTA and CDR2 FQGTGA. V lost 5 bases and J 6 bases, leaving 18 bases between the germline ends. CDR3 residues: CASSLTGTREDTQYF. As DNA, the CDR3 is TGTGCCAGCAGCCTCACCGGGACCAGGGAGGATACGCAGTATTTT.

This clonotype was found a few times. The rearrangement links TRBV10-3 to TRBJ2-2; D perhaps matches TRBD2 (6 bases). This CDR3 is built from 15 residues. Trimming removed 4 bases from V and 6 bases from J, with 15 bases in between. The germline CDR1 and CDR2 sequences are ENHRY and SYGVKD. The CDR3 loop is CAISAGDPRPGELFF. CDR3 nucleotides: TGTGCCATCAGTGCGGGGGACCCCCGTCCCGGGGAGCTGTTTTTT.

The chain links TRBV6-1 to TRBJ1-3; tentatively, D is TRBD1 (5 bases). Per germline, CDR1 MNHNS and CDR2 SASEGT. V was trimmed by 5 bases and J by 3 bases, leaving 17 bases between them. The CDR3 loop spans 16 amino acids. CDR3 loop: CASSREWGVYGNTIYF. DNA of the CDR3: TGTGCCAGCAGTCGGGAGTGGGGGGTTTATGGAAACACCATATATTTT.

This clonotype was seen a few times. The rearrangement links TRBV5-1 to TRBJ1-1; tentatively, D is TRBD1 (5 bases). Germline-derived CDR1 and CDR2 are SGHRS and YFSETQ. V was clipped by 2 bases and J by 4 bases, with 15 bases between them. This CDR3 has 15 amino acids. The CDR3 region is CASSLAGTTGTEAFF. CDR3 nucleotides: TGCGCCAGCAGCTTAGCCGGGACTACCGGCACTGAAGCTTTCTTT.

CDR3 nucleotides: TGCGCCAGCAGCTTGCGGGGACAGTTGAACACTGAAGCTTTCTTT. Translation: CASSLRGQLNTEAFF. The rearrangement links TRBV4-1 to TRBJ1-1, with 7 bases matching TRBD1. After removal of 5 bases from V and 0 bases from J, the junction contained 6 bases not matched to a gene. The CDR3 consists of 15 residues. Germline V gene lookup returns CDR1 MGHRA and CDR2 YSYEKL.